A single sample is the source of the 17 T cell receptor beta chains below, sequenced in a study of blood T cells in healthy people across ages. Alongside a J-beta primer mix, a sample-barcoded 5' primer served in a second PCR lasting roughly 6 to 12 cycles. MiXCR, applied by TCRdb to the 5' RACE reads, yields one record per CDR3 protein. Of 1 million or so distinct CDR3 sequences listed, approximately 25% are singletons. This sample also appeared in a second study, on T cells of mothers and their children.

The sequenced material came from blood. These receptor sequences come from a girl between 2 and 10 years old in good health.

This clonotype was recorded a few times. This sequence joins TRBV7-2 and TRBJ1-4; 9 positions agree with TRBD1. Trimming cost V 3 bases and J 8 bases; bases outside gene matches: 7. The CDR3 sequence is 15 residues long. Germline-derived CDR1 and CDR2 are SGHTA and FQGNSA. The CDR3 region is CASSFSTGGGEKLFF. The CDR3 coding sequence is TGTGCCAGCAGCTTCTCGACAGGGGGGGGAGAAAAACTGTTTTTT.

This clonotype has more than one count but fewer than ten. V usage is TRBV20-1 and J usage is TRBJ2-3; TRBD2 matches at 8 bases. CDR3 size: 13 residues. Germline V gives CDR1 DFQATT, CDR2 SNEGSKA (reference sequence). CDR3 sequence: CSERGRFEDTQYF. For the CDR3, the DNA is TGCAGCGAGCGGGGGAGATTTGAAGATACGCAGTATTTT.

V is TRBV10-3 and J is TRBJ2-5; D gene ambiguous. CDR1 and CDR2 from the germline V gene are ENHRY and SYGVKD. V was trimmed by 8 bases and J by 5 bases, leaving 6 bases between them. The CDR3 extends over 10 amino acids. The CDR3 DNA is TGTGCCATCGGGTGGGAGACCCAGTACTTC. Protein sequence: CAIGWETQYF.

As for this clonotype: The junction and the germline gene differ at one end; a read error may be behind it. This chain connects TRBV20-1 to TRBJ2-7; weak D call: TRBD1 (6 bases). Germline CDR1 reads DFQATT; CDR2 reads SNEGSKA (reference sequence). The CDR3 is 13 amino acids. CDR3 DNA: TGCAGTGCTGCCTTGGGGGCTGACTACGTGCAGTACTTC. This gives the protein CSAALGADYVQYF.

V gene TRBV10-3 combines with J gene TRBJ2-5; unclear D gene. The DNA end favors TRBJ2-1, so the J call may be wrong. CDR3 size: 13 residues. Germline V gene lookup returns CDR1 ENHRY and CDR2 SYGVKD. CDR3 nucleotide sequence: TGTGCCATCAGTGAGTCTCTTGGGAATGAGCAGTTCTTC. Translated: CAISESLGNEQFF.

The gene calls are TRBV21-1 and TRBJ1-2. TRBV21-1 corresponds to a pseudogene. The CDR3 loop spans 16 amino acids. The CDR3 loop reads CASSNGSKEPNYGYTF. In nucleotides, the CDR3 is TGTGCCAGCAGCAATGGTTCAAAGGAACCTAACTATGGCTACACCTTC.

This clonotype turned up a few times. The genes are TRBV3-1 and TRBJ2-3; tentative D call: TRBD2 (7 bases). The CDR3 contains 15 residues. Trimming removed 0 bases at V and 4 bases at J, with 11 bases between. Per the germline V gene, CDR1 is LGHDT and CDR2 is YNNKEL (reference sequence). The CDR3 here is CASSQDRGGPDTQYF. CDR3 coding DNA: TGTGCCAGCAGCCAAGACAGGGGAGGGCCAGATACGCAGTATTTT.

This clonotype appeared a few times. The chain recombines TRBV6-2 or TRBV6-3 with TRBJ2-5, with D possibly being TRBD1 (5 bases). The J call may be incorrect, as the DNA end agrees better with TRBJ2-1. The CDR3 is 14 amino acids. Per the germline V gene, CDR1 is MNHEY and CDR2 is SVGEGT. CDR3 amino acids: CASSPINRYWEQFF. Written as DNA, the CDR3 is TGTGCCAGCAGCCCAATTAACAGGTATTGGGAGCAGTTCTTC.

The V call is TRBV29-1, the J call TRBJ1-2; D remains ambiguous. This CDR3 contains 11 residues. V lost 4 bases and J 4 bases, leaving 7 bases between the germline ends. CDR1 and CDR2 (germline): SQVTM, ANQGSEA. The CDR3: CSVVPSYGYTF. The CDR3 nucleotides read TGCAGCGTTGTTCCCTCCTATGGCTACACCTTC. Using reference TRBV29-1 and TRBJ1-2 for the parts outside the CDR3, the full variable domain is SAVISQKPSRDICQRGTSLTIQCQVDSQVTMMFWYRQQPGQSLTLIATANQGSEATYESGFVIDKFPISRPNLTFSTLTVSNMSPEDSSIYLCSVVPSYGYTFGSGTRLTVV.

The genes are TRBV20-1 and TRBJ2-7; 10 nucleotides match TRBD2. CDR3 length: 16 residues. Looked up from germline, CDR1 is DFQATT and CDR2 is SNEGSKA (reference sequence). Germline trimming cut 6 bases from V and 6 bases from J; bases unmatched to any gene: 17. CDR3: CSASDPQAGGWGEQYF. The CDR3, as DNA: TGCAGTGCCTCCGACCCCCAAGCGGGAGGGTGGGGCGAGCAGTACTTC.

The V call is TRBV6-2 or TRBV6-3, the J call TRBJ1-2; TRBD1 is a possible D gene (6 bases). The germline V gene has CDR1 MNHEY and CDR2 SVGEGT. Trimming removed 8 bases from V and 5 bases from J, with 15 bases in between. The CDR3 covers 13 residues. The CDR3 DNA sequence: TGTGCCAGCCGTGGACAGCCAAATTATGGCTACACCTTC. Translating gives CASRGQPNYGYTF.

Only a few counts were recorded for this clonotype. The chain couples TRBV28 to TRBJ1-2; perhaps TRBD1 as D (5 bases). Germline CDR1 and CDR2: MDHEN and SYDVKM. V was pared by 1 base and J by 8 bases, with 17 bases between. The CDR3 has 15 amino acids. CDR3 protein: CASSLSVGQGRGYTF. The CDR3 region has the DNA TGTGCCAGCAGTTTATCGGTCGGCCAGGGACGGGGCTACACCTTC.

This clonotype was counted only a few times. The CDR3 DNA reads TGCGCCAGCAGTGATTTTCGGGGAGAGACCCAGTACTTC. Its translation is CASSDFRGETQYF. This chain links TRBV5-1 with TRBJ2-5; D is perhaps TRBD2 (5 bases). Germline values: CDR1 SGHRS, CDR2 YFSETQ. This CDR3 region has 13 residues. The V end lost 5 bases, the J end lost 4 bases, and 12 bases lay between the germline ends.

In its sample, this clonotype was seen a few times. V and J are TRBV4-2 and TRBJ1-5, with 7 bases aligning to TRBD1. Unmatched junction bases numbered 8, after V lost 4 bases and J lost 5 bases. The CDR3 runs to 15 residues. Per germline, CDR1 LGHNA and CDR2 YNFKEQ. The CDR3, as DNA: TGTGCCAGCAGCCGTGAGGGAGGGGGCGATCAGCCCCAGCATTTT. Its protein product is CASSREGGGDQPQHF.

This clonotype was counted only a few times. This sequence joins TRBV7-9 and TRBJ2-3; unclear D gene. V was cut by 1 base and J by 5 bases, with 19 bases left in between. The CDR3 loop spans 17 amino acids. Germline CDR1 reads SEHNR; CDR2 reads FQNEAQ (reference sequence). The CDR3: CASSLGPGSISGDTQYF. The CDR3 coding sequence is TGTGCCAGCAGCTTAGGTCCGGGTAGCATCTCGGGAGATACGCAGTATTTT.

This clonotype was counted once. The chain combines TRBV29-1 with TRBJ1-1; D is ambiguous. Germline CDR1 is SQVTM and CDR2 is ANQGSEA. The germline V and J ends were trimmed by 6 bases and 5 bases, with 16 bases remaining between them. The CDR3 loop spans 13 amino acids. Here the CDR3 reads CSVMGRAVTEAFF. CDR3 nucleotides: TGCAGCGTGATGGGGAGGGCAGTAACTGAAGCTTTCTTT.

The chain employs TRBV7-2 and TRBJ2-1; the D is unclear. CDR3 size: 14 residues. CDR1 is SGHTA and CDR2 is FQGNSA in the germline V gene. V lost 7 bases, J lost 4 bases, and 14 bases lay in between. The CDR3 DNA follows: TGTGCCAGCAAGGTAAATATGGGATACAATGAGCAGTTCTTC. Translated: CASKVNMGYNEQFF. Full variable domain (remainder filled in from reference TRBV7-2 and TRBJ2-1): GAGVSQSPSNKVTEKGKDVELRCDPISGHTALYWYRQSLGQGLEFLIYFQGNSAPDKSGLPSDRFSAERTGGSVSTLTIQRTQQEDSAVYLCASKVNMGYNEQFFGPGTRLTVL.